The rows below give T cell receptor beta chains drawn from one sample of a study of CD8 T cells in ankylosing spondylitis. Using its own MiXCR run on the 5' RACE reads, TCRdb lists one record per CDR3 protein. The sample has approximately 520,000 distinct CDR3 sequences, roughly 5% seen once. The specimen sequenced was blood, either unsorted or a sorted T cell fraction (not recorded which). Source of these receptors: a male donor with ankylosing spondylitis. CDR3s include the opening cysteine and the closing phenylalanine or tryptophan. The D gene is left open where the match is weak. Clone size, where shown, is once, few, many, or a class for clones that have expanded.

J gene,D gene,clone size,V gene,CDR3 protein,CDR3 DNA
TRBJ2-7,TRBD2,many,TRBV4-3,CASSQGGASYEQYF,TGCGCCAGCAGCCAGGGAGGGGCAAGTTACGAGCAGTACTTC
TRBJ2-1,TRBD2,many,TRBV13,CASSSRLAGNEQFF,TGTGCCAGCAGCTCCCGCCTAGCGGGCAATGAGCAGTTCTTC
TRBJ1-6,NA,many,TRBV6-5,CASSYGPGDNSPLHF,TGTGCCAGCAGTTACGGGCCAGGGGATAATTCACCCCTCCACTTT
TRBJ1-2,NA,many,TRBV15,CATSSPGNRRLGAGYTF,TGTGCCACCAGCAGTCCCGGCAACAGGCGGTTGGGGGCTGGCTACACCTTC
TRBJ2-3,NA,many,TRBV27,CASSGTGPGDTQYF,TGTGCCAGCAGTGGGACGGGACCGGGTGATACGCAGTATTTT
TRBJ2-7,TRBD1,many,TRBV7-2,CASSHGTGVTYEQYF,TGTGCCAGCAGCCATGGGACAGGCGTCACCTACGAGCAGTACTTC
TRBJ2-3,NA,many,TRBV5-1,CASSLEGQPTDTQYF,TGCGCCAGCAGCTTGGAGGGGCAGCCTACAGATACGCAGTATTTT
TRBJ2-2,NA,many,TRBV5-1,CASSLREGAGELFF,TGCGCCAGCAGCTTGCGGGAAGGCGCCGGGGAGCTGTTTTTT
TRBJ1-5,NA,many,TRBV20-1,CSARGGGRGPQHF,TGCAGTGCTAGAGGCGGGGGAAGGGGGCCCCAGCATTTT
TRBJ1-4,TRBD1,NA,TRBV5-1,CASGAGQASNEKLFF,TGCGCCAGCGGGGCGGGACAGGCCTCGAATGAAAAACTGTTTTTT
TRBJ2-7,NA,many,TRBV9,CASSVVGGPGEQYF,TGTGCCAGCAGCGTAGTGGGGGGGCCTGGGGAGCAGTACTTC
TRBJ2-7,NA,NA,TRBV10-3,CAISERRASPNYEQYF,TGTGCCATCAGTGAAAGAAGAGCTTCTCCAAACTACGAGCAGTACTTC
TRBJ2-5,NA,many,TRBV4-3,CASSQDPASGETQYF,TGCGCCAGCAGCCAAGACCCAGCCAGCGGGGAGACCCAGTACTTC
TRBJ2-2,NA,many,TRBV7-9,CAAPRGTGELFF,TGTGCCGCTCCAAGAGGCACCGGGGAGCTGTTTTTT
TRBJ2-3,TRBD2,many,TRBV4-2,CASSQTTSGGTDTQYF,TGTGCCAGCAGCCAAACGACTAGCGGGGGCACAGATACGCAGTATTTT
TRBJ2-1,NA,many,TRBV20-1,CSAPVQGYNEQFF,TGCAGTGCTCCAGTACAGGGCTACAATGAGCAGTTCTTC
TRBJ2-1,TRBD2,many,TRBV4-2,CASSQDHGAGGRNEQFF,TGTGCCAGCAGCCAAGATCACGGGGCGGGGGGGCGGAATGAGCAGTTCTTC
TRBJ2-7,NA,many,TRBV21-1,CASSYRDGVHEQYF,TGTGCCAGCAGCTACCGGGACGGTGTCCACGAGCAGTACTTC
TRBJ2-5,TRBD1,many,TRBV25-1,CASSEGGTGSVEETQYF,TGTGCCAGCAGTGAAGGGGGGACAGGTAGTGTGGAAGAGACCCAGTACTTC
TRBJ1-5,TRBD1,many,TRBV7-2,CASSATGGEGQPQHF,TGTGCCAGCAGCGCTACAGGGGGCGAAGGTCAGCCCCAGCATTTT
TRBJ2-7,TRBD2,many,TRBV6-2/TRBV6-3,CAVTTSGVYEQYF,TGTGCCGTCACGACTAGCGGGGTCTACGAGCAGTACTTC
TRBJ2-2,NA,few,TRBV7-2,CASSPWQAGTGELFF,TGTGCCAGCAGCCCCTGGCAGGCCGGAACCGGGGAGCTGTTTTTT
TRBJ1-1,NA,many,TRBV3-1,CASSPQPGRPREAFF,TGTGCCAGCAGCCCCCAACCCGGACGTCCGCGGGAAGCTTTCTTT
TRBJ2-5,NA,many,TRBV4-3,CASSQDWREETQYF,TGCGCCAGCAGCCAAGATTGGCGGGAAGAGACCCAGTACTTC
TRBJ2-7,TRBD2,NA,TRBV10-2,CASSRLATSYEQYF,TGCGCCAGCAGCCGACTAGCGACCTCCTACGAGCAGTACTTC
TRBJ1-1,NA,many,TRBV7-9,CASSYSINMNTEAFF,TGTGCCAGCAGCTACAGTATTAACATGAACACTGAAGCTTTCTTT
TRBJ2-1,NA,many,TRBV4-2,CASSHLDLDLPNEQFF,TGTGCCAGCAGCCATTTAGATCTGGACCTCCCCAATGAGCAGTTCTTC
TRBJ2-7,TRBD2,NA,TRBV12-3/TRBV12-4,CASSLSGRTYEQYF,TGTGCCAGCAGTTTAAGCGGGAGGACCTACGAGCAGTACTTC
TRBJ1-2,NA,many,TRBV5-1,CASSLSDGGSGYTF,TGCGCCAGCAGCTTGAGCGATGGGGGGAGCGGCTACACCTTC
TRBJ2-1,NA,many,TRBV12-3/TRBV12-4,CASSPGPQEGSDEQFF,TGTGCCAGCAGTCCGGGCCCACAGGAAGGGAGCGATGAGCAGTTCTTC
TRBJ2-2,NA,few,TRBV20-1,CSARNPGTLGVGGELFF,TGCAGTGCTAGAAACCCCGGGACTCTCGGGGTTGGCGGGGAGCTGTTTTTT
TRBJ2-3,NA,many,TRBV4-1,CASSRQPQGGAPDTQYF,TGCGCCAGCAGCCGTCAACCTCAGGGGGGGGCCCCAGATACGCAGTATTTT
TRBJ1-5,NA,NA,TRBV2,CASRVNRLKPQHF,TGTGCCAGCAGGGTAAACAGGTTGAAGCCCCAGCATTTT
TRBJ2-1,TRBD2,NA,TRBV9,CASSVGAGGYNEQFF,TGTGCCAGCAGCGTAGGGGCGGGAGGCTACAATGAGCAGTTCTTC
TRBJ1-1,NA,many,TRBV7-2,CASSLGSGRTLNTEAFF,TGTGCCAGCAGCTTAGGTTCCGGACGGACCCTTAACACTGAAGCTTTCTTT
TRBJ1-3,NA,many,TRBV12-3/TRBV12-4,CASSLALGQRSGNTIYF,TGTGCCAGCAGTTTAGCGCTCGGGCAGCGCTCTGGAAACACCATATATTTT
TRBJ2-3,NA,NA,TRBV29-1,CSAGGGSRPDTQYF,TGCAGCGCTGGTGGGGGGTCGAGACCAGATACGCAGTATTTT
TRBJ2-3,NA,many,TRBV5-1,CASSPIFPDTQYF,TGCGCCAGCAGCCCAATTTTCCCAGATACGCAGTATTTT
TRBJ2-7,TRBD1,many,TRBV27,CASSFLGQTYEQYF,TGTGCCAGCAGTTTCTTGGGACAGACCTACGAGCAGTACTTC
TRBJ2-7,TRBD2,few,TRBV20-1,CSAERGGEQYF,TGCAGTGCTGAACGCGGGGGCGAGCAGTACTTC
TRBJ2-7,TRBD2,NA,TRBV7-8,CASSPMGGGYFGLGYF,TGTGCCAGCAGCCCTATGGGGGGAGGGTACTTCGGGTTGGGGTACTTC
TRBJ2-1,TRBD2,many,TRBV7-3,CASSSLGGSSYNEQFF,TGTGCCAGCAGCTCGCTGGGCGGGAGCTCCTACAATGAGCAGTTCTTC